This T cell receptor beta chain stems from a study of T cells after posttransplantation cyclophosphamide. Study outcomes and limitations: Donor CD8+ memory clones often dominated recipient blood repertoires at later times. Recipient CMV seropositivity and CMV reactivation strongly tracked TRB clonality.

This related bone marrow graft donor gave peripheral blood on the day of marrow donation. Method: immunoSEQ multiplex PCR; TCRdb's copy keeps in-frame clones and lacks some. Captured here are fewer than 35,000 clones, none seen once; the top ten comprise 4% to 5.5%. The CDR3 totals 15 residues. V was cut by 7 bases and J by 4 bases, with 19 bases left in between. CDR1 and CDR2 from the germline V gene are MNHEY and SMNVEV (reference sequence). This clone has a handful of counts. Its matching antigen is unknown. This chain links TRBV27 with TRBJ1-1; D possibly corresponds to TRBD1 (5 bases). The clonotype comes from a woman in her 30s in good health and a related stem cell transplant donor. The sample taken for sequencing was PBMCs. The CDR3 nucleotides are TGTGCCAGCACCCCCTACGGGGGGGATGGCACTGAAGCTTTCTTT. This codes for CASTPYGGDGTEAFF.